This record covers a single TCR beta chain. Original data processing: Nucleated cell counts were estimated from reference gene primer amplification. Clones were sequenced by immunoSEQ multiplex PCR, and TCRdb holds only the in-frame ones, with some missing. V, J and clone size are those of that table, while D and trimming were read from the DNA. The sample has some 260,000 clones; 70% to 80% are singletons. This sample is drawn from a study of blood T cell repertoires in COVID-19. Study overall: Specimens from acute and convalescent COVID-19 originated in the United States, Italy and Spain. Sources were T cells, B-cell-depleted T cells, or PBMCs; the material itself was cDNA or gDNA.

The CDR3 spans 15 residues. Germline values: CDR1 SGHNT, CDR2 YYREEE (reference sequence). Between the trimmed V and J ends, which lost 1 base and 6 bases, there was a span of 17 bases. This chain uses TRBV5-4 with TRBJ2-7; maybe TRBD1 (7 bases). Source material: peripheral blood. The clonotype comes from a woman over 75 with acute or convalescent COVID-19. CDR3 region: CASSLPARGAGEQYF. CDR3 coding DNA: TGTGCCAGCAGCTTGCCTGCCAGGGGGGCAGGCGAGCAGTACTTC.